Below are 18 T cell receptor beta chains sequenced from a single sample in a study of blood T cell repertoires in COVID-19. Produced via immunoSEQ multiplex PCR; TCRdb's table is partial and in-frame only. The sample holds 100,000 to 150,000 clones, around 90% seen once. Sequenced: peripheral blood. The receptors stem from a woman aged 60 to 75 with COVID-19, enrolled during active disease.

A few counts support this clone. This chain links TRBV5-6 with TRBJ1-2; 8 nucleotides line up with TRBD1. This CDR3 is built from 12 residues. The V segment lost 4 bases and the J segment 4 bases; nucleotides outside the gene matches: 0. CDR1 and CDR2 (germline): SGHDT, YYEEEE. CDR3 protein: CASSGTGYGYTF. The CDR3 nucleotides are TGTGCCAGCAGCGGGACAGGCTATGGCTACACCTTC.

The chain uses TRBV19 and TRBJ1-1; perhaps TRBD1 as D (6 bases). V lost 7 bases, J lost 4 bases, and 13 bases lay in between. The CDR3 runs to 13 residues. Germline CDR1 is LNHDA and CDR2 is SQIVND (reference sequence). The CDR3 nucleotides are TGTGCCAGTATTCCAAGACAGGCCACTGAAGCTTTCTTT. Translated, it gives CASIPRQATEAFF.

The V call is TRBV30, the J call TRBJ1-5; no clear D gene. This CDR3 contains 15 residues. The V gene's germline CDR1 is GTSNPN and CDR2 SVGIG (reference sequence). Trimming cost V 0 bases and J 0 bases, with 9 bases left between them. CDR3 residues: CAWSVPPYSNQPQHF. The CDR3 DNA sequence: TGTGCCTGGAGTGTCCCCCCGTATAGCAATCAGCCCCAGCATTTT. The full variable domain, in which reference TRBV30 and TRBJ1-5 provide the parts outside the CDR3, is SQTIHQWPATLVQPVGSPLSLECTVEGTSNPNLYWYRQAAGRGLQLLFYSVGIGQISSEVPQNLSASRPQDRQFILSSKKLLLSDSGFYLCAWSVPPYSNQPQHFGDGTRLSIL.

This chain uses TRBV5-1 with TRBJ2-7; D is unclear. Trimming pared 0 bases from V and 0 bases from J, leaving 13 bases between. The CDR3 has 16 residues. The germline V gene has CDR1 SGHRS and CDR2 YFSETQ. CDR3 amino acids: CASSLGRSESSYEQYF. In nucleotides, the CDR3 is TGCGCCAGCAGCTTGGGTAGGTCGGAGAGCTCCTACGAGCAGTACTTC.

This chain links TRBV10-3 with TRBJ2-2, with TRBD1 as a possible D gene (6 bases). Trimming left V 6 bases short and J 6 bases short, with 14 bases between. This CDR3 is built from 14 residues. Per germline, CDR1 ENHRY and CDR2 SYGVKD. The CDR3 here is CAIRPAGESGELFF. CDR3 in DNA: TGTGCCATCAGGCCCGCAGGGGAGTCCGGGGAGCTGTTTTTT.

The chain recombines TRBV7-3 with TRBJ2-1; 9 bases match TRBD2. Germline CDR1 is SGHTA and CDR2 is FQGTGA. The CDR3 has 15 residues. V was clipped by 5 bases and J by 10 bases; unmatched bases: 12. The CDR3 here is CASSPEGLAGVEQFF. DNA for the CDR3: TGTGCCAGCAGCCCGGAGGGACTAGCCGGAGTGGAGCAGTTCTTC.

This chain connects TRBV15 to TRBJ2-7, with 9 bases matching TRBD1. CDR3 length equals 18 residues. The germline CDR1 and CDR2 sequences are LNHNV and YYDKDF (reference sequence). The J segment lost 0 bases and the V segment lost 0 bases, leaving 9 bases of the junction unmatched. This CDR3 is CATSRDRYDRGSSYEQYF. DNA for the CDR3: TGTGCCACCAGCAGAGATCGTTACGACAGGGGGAGCTCCTACGAGCAGTACTTC.

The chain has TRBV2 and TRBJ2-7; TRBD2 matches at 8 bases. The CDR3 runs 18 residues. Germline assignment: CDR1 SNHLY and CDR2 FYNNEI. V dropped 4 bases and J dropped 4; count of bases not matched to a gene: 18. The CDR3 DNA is TGTGCCAGCAGTGTCGGAATCCGATTACTAGCGGACTTTTACGAGCAGTACTTC. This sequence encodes CASSVGIRLLADFYEQYF. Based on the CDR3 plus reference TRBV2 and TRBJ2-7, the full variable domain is EPEVTQTPSHQVTQMGQEVILRCVPISNHLYFYWYRQILGQKVEFLVSFYNNEISEKSEIFDDQFSVERPDGSNFTLKIRSTKLEDSAMYFCASSVGIRLLADFYEQYFGPGTRLTVT.

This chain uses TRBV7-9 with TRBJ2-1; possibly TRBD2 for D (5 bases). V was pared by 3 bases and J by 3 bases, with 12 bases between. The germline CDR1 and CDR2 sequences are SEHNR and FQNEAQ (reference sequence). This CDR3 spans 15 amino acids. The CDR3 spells CASSLDPTSYNEQFF. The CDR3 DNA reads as TGTGCCAGCAGCTTGGACCCAACTAGCTACAATGAGCAGTTCTTC.

CDR3 residues: CASSDDRRYDEQYF. Written as DNA, the CDR3 is TGCGCCAGCAGCGATGACAGGAGGTACGACGAGCAGTACTTC. The chain uses TRBV5-1 and TRBJ2-7; tentatively, D is TRBD1 (6 bases). CDR1 is SGHRS and CDR2 is YFSETQ in the germline V gene. V was pared by 4 bases and J by 5 bases, with 16 bases between. The CDR3 contains 14 residues.

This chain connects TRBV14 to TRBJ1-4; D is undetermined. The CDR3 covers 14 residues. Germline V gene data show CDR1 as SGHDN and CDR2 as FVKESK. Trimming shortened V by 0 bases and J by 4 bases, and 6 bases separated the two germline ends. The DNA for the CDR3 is TGTGCCAGCAGCCAAGATCCCCTTAATGAAAAACTGTTTTTT. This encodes CASSQDPLNEKLFF.

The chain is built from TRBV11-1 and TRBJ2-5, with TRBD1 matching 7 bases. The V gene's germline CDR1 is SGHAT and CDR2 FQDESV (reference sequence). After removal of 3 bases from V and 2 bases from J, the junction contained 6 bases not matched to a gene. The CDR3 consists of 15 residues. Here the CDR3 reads CASSFAGTDQETQYF. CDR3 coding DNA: TGTGCCAGCAGCTTTGCCGGGACAGATCAAGAGACCCAGTACTTC.

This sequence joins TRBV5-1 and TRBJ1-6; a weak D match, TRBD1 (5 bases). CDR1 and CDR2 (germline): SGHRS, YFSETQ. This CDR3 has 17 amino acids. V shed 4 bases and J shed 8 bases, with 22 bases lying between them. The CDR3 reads CASSRAGQLGQHSPLHF. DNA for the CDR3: TGCGCCAGCAGCCGCGCCGGACAACTCGGTCAACATTCACCCCTCCACTTT.

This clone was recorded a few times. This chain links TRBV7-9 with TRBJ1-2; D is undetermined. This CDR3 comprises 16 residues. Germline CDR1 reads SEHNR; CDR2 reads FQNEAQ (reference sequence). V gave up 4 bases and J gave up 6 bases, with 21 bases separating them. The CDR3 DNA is TGTGCCAGCAGCTCCCCGGGAGGGATCCGCCTAGATGGCTACACCTTC. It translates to CASSSPGGIRLDGYTF.

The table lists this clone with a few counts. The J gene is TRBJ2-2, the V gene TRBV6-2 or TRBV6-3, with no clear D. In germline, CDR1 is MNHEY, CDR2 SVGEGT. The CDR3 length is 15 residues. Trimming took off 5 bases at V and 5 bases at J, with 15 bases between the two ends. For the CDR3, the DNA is TGTGCCAGCAGTCCGCTAGATCTATGGACCGGGGAGCTGTTTTTT. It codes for CASSPLDLWTGELFF.

This chain's CDR3 is CASSLGLAGSGDTQYF. CDR3 sequence (DNA): TGTGCCAGCAGCTTAGGCTTAGCGGGGTCGGGCGATACGCAGTATTTT. This chain connects TRBV11-3 to TRBJ2-3; 8 bases are a match to TRBD2. From germline, CDR1 is SGHNT and CDR2 YENEEA. The junction had 9 bases not matched to a gene; V was cut back by 1 base and J by 6 bases. The CDR3 is 16 amino acids.

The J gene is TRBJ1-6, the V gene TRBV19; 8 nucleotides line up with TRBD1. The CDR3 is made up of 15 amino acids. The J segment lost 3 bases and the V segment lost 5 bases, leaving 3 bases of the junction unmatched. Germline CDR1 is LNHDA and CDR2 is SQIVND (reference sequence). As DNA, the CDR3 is TGTGCCAGTAGTCTGGGACAGGACTATAATTCACCCCTCCACTTT. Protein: CASSLGQDYNSPLHF.

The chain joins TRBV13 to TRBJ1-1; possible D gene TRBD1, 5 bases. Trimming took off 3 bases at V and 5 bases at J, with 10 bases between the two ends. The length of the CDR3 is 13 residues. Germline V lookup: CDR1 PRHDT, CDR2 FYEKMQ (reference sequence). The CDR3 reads CASSFLKGTEAFF. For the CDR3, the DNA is TGTGCCAGCAGCTTCCTAAAGGGGACTGAAGCTTTCTTT.